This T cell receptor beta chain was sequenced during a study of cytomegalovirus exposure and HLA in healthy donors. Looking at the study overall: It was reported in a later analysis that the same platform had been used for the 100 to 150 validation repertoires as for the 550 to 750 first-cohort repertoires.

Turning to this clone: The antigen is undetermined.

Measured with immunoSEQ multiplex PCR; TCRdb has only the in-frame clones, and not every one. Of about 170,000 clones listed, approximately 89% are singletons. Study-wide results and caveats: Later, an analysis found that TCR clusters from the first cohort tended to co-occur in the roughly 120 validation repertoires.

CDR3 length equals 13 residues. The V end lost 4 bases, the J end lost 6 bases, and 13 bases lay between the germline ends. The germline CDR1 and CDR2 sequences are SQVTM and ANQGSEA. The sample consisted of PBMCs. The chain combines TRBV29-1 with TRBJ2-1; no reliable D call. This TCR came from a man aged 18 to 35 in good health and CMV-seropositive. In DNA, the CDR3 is TGCAGCGTTGTAGTCCCAAATGGCAATGAGCAGTTCTTC. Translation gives CSVVVPNGNEQFF.